This paragraph covers one T cell receptor (beta chain) sequence. This record comes from a study of shared clonotypes between healthy human individuals. Genomic DNA of every subset was divided equally among multiple immunoSEQ plates. Assay: immunoSEQ multiplex PCR; the TCRdb copy retains only in-frame clones and omits some. This table has over a million clones, around 75% appearing once. This CDR3 region has 14 residues. J lost 5 bases, V lost 6 bases, and 4 bases had no gene match. Germline CDR1 is MNHNY and CDR2 is SVGAGI (reference sequence). V usage is TRBV6-6 and J usage is TRBJ1-4; TRBD1 agrees at 9 bases. The TCR comes from a man aged 18 to 29 in good health. What was sequenced was memory CD4+ T cells sorted from blood. As for subset: CD45RA-negative fraction. This chain's CDR3 is CASRSTGGNEKLFF. As DNA, the CDR3 is TGTGCCAGCAGATCGACAGGGGGGAATGAAAAACTGTTTTTT.